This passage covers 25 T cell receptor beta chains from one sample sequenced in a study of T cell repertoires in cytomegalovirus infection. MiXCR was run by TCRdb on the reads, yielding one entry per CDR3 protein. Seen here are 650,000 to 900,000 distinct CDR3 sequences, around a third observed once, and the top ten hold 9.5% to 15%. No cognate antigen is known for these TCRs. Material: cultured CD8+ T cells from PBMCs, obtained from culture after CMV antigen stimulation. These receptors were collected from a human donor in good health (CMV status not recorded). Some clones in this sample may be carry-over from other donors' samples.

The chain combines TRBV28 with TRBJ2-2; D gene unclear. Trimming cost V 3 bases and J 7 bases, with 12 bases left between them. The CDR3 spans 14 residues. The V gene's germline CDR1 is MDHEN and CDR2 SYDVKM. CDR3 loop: CASSFVQPNGELFF. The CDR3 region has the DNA TGTGCCAGCAGTTTCGTACAGCCCAACGGGGAGCTGTTTTTT.

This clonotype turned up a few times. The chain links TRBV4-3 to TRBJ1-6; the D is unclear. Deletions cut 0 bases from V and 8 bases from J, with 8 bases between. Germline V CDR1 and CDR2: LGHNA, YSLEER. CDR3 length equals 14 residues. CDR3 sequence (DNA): TGCGCCAGCAGCCAAGAAGTTAACGATTCACCCCTCCACTTT. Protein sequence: CASSQEVNDSPLHF.

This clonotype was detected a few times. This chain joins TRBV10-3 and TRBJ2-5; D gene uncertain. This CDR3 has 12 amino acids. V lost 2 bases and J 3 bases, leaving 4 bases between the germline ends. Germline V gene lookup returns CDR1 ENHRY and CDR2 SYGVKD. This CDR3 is CAISEGEETQYF. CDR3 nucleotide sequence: TGTGCCATCAGTGAGGGAGAAGAGACCCAGTACTTC.

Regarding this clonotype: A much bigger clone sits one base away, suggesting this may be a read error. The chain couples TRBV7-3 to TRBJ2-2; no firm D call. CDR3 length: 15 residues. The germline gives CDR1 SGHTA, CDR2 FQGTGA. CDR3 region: CTNPGPKLDTGELFF. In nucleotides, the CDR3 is TGTACCAATCCGGGTCCCAAGTTGGACACCGGGGAGCTGTTTTTT. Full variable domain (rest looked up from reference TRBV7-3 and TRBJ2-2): GAGVSQTPSNKVTEKGKYVELRCDPISGHTALYWYRQSLGQGPEFLIYFQGTGAADDSGLPNDRFFAVRPEGSVSTLKIQRTERGDSAVYLCTNPGPKLDTGELFFGEGSRLTVL.

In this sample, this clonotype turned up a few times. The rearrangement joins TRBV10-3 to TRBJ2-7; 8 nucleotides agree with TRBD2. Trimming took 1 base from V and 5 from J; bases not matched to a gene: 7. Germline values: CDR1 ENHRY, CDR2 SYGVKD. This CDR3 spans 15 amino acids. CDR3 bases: TGTGCCATCAGTGAGTTCCAGCGGGGGAAACACGAGCAGTACGTC. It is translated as CAISEFQRGKHEQYV.

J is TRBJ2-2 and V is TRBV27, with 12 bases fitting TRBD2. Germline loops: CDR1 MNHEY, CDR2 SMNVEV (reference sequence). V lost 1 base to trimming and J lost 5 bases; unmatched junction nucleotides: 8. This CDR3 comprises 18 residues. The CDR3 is CASSLLSSGGGVTGELFF. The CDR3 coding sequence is TGTGCCAGCAGTTTATTATCTAGCGGGGGGGGAGTAACCGGGGAGCTGTTTTTT.

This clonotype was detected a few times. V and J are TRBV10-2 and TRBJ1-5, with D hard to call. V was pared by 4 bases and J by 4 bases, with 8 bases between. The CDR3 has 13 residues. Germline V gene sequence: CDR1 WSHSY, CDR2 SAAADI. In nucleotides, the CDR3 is TGCGCCAGCAGTGGTATGAGGAATCAGCCCCAGCATTTT. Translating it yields CASSGMRNQPQHF.

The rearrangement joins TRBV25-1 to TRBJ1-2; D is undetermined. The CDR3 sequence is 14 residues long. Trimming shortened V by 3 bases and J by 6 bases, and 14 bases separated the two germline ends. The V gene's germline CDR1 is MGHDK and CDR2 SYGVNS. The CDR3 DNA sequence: TGTGCCAGCAGTGAGCTATGGGAAGTCGATGGCTACACCTTC. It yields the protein CASSELWEVDGYTF.

This CDR3 is CASSTGRREKLFF. In nucleotides, the CDR3 is TGTGCCAGCAGCACCGGCCGACGTGAAAAACTGTTTTTT. The gene calls are TRBV7-2 and TRBJ1-4; D uncertain. Trimming pared 5 bases from V and 7 bases from J, leaving 11 bases between. In germline, CDR1 is SGHTA, CDR2 FQGNSA. This CDR3 comprises 13 residues.

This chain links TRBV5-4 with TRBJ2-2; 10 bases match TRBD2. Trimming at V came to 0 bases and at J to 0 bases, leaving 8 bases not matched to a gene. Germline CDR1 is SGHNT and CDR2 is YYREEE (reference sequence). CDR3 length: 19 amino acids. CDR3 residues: CASSLGPSGGRANTGELFF. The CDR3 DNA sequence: TGTGCCAGCAGCTTGGGCCCTAGCGGGGGCCGCGCGAACACCGGGGAGCTGTTTTTT.

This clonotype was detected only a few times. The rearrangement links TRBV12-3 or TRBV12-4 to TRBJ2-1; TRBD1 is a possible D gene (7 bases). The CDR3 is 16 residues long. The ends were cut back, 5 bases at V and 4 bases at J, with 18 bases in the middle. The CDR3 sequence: CASSTLPAGGYNEQFF. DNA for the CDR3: TGTGCCAGCAGTACCCTACCCGCAGGGGGGTACAATGAGCAGTTCTTC.

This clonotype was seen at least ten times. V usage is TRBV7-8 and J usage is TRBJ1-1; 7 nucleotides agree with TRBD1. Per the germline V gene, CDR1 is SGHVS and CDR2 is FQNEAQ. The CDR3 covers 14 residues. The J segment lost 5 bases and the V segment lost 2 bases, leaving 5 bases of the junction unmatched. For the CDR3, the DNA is TGTGCCAGCAGCTTACAGAGGGGGCGGACTGAAGCTTTCTTT. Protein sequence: CASSLQRGRTEAFF.

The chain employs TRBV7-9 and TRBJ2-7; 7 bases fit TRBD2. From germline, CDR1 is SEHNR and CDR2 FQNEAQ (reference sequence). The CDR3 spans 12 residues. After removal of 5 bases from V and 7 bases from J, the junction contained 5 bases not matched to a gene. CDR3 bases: TGTGCCAGCAGCCATTGGGAGGGGGAGCAGTACGTC. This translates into CASSHWEGEQYV.

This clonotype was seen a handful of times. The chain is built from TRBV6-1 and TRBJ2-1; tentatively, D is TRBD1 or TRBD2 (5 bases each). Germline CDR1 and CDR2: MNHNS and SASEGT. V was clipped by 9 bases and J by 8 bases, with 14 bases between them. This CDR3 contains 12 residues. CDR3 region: CASRDVHDEQFF. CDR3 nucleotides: TGTGCCAGTCGGGACGTCCATGATGAGCAGTTCTTC.

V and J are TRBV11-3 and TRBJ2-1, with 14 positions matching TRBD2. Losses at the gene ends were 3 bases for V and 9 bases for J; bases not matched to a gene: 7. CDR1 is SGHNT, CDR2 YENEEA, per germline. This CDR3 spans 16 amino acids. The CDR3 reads CASSLGLAGAPFEQFF. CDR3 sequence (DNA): TGTGCCAGCAGCTTGGGACTAGCGGGGGCCCCGTTTGAGCAGTTCTTC.

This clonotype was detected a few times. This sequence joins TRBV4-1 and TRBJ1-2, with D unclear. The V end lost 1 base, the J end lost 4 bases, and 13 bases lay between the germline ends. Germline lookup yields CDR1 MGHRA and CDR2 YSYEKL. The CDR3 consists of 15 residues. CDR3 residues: CASSQAGEDLYGYTF. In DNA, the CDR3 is TGCGCCAGCAGCCAAGCGGGAGAGGACCTCTATGGCTACACCTTC.

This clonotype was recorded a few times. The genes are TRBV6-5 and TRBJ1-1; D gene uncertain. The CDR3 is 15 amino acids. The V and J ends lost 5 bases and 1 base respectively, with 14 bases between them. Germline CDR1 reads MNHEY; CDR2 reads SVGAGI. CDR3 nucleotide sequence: TGTGCCAGCAGTCTCGACACCAGAGAGAACACTGAAGCTTTCTTT. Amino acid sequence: CASSLDTRENTEAFF.

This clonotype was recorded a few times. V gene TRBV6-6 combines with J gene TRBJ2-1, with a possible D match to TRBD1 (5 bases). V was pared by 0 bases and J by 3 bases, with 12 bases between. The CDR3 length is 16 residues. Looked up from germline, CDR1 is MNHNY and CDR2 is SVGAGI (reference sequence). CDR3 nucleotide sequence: TGTGCCAGCAGTTACTCAGGCAGGGAAGGCTACAATGAGCAGTTCTTC. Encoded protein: CASSYSGREGYNEQFF.

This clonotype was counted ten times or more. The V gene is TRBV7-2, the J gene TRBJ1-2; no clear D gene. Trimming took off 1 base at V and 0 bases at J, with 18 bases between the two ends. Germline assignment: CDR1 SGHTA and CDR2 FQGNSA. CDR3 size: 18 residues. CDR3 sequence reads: CASSLGLGFEVANYGYTF. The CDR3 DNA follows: TGTGCCAGCAGCTTAGGATTAGGGTTCGAGGTCGCTAACTATGGCTACACCTTC.

CDR3 nucleotides: TGTGCCAGCAGCTTAGATTGGGGAACAGGAAACACCATATATTTT. It specifies CASSLDWGTGNTIYF. J is TRBJ1-3 and V is TRBV7-9; D call uncertain. V was shortened by 1 base and J by 4 bases, with 11 bases between the two germline ends. The CDR3 has 15 residues. Germline V gene data show CDR1 as SEHNR and CDR2 as FQNEAQ (reference sequence).

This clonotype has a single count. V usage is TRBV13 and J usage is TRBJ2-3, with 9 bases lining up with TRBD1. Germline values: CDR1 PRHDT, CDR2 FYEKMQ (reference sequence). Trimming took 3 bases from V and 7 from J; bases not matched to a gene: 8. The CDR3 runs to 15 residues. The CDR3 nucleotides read TGTGCCAGCAGCTTCCTGGGACAGGGATCTAATACGCAGTATTTT. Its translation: CASSFLGQGSNTQYF. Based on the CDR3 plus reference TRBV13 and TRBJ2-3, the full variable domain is AAGVIQSPRHLIKEKRETATLKCYPIPRHDTVYWYQQGPGQDPQFLISFYEKMQSDKGSIPDRFSAQQFSDYHSELNMSSLELGDSALYFCASSFLGQGSNTQYFGPGTRLTVL.

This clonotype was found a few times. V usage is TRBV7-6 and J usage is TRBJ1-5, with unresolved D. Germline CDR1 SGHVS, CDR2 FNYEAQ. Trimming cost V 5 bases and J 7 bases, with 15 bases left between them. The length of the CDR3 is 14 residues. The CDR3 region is CASSHPQVGQPQHF. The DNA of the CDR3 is TGTGCCAGCAGCCACCCCCAAGTCGGGCAGCCCCAGCATTTT.

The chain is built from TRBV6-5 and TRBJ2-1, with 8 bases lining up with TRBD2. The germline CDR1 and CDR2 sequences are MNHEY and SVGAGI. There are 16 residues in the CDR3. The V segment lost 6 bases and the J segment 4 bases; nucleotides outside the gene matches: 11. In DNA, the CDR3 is TGTGCCAGCAGGAAACGTCCCGGGGGGGCGTACAATGAGCAGTTCTTC. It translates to CASRKRPGGAYNEQFF.

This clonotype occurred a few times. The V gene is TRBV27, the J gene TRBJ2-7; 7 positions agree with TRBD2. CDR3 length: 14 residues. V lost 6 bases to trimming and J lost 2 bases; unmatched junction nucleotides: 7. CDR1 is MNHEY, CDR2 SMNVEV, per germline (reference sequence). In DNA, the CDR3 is TGTGCCAGCAGGCCCGGACTAGGAACCTACGAGCAGTACGTC. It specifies CASRPGLGTYEQYV.

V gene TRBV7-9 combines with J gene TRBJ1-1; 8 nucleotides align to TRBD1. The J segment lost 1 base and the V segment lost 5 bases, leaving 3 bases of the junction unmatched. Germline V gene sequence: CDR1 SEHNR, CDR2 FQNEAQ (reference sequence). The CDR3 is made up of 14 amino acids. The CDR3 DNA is TGTGCCAGCAGCGCGACAGGGGCGAACACTGAAGCTTTCTTT. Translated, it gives CASSATGANTEAFF.